This T cell receptor beta chain is drawn from a study of blood T cells in healthy people across ages. Study outcomes and limitations: Long-lived donors exceeded aged donors in naive CD4+ cells and diversity. Shifts in expanded clonotypes may have been confounded by donor CMV status, which was unknown.

For every donor, a draw yielded around 10 milliliters of peripheral blood. The V end lost 7 bases, the J end lost 1 base, and 7 bases lay between the germline ends. CDR3 size: 11 residues. Germline V CDR1 and CDR2: SQVTM, ANQGSEA. This clonotype was seen a few times. The antigen is not known. Combining a sample-barcoded 5' primer with a J-beta primer mix, a second PCR ran for 7 to 11 cycles. A template-switch adaptor with 12 random nucleotides tagged each cDNA molecule. TCRdb re-called the 5' RACE reads with MiXCR, one entry per CDR3 protein. The sample holds fewer than 2,000,000 distinct CDR3 sequences; approximately 39% are singletons and the top ten take 20% to 25%.

What was sequenced was blood. The gene calls are TRBV29-1 and TRBJ1-1; D call uncertain. The source is a human donor in good health. CDR3 DNA sequence: TGCAGCGCCCAAGAGAACACTGAAGCTTTCTTT. Protein product: CSAQENTEAFF. The full variable domain, rest sourced from reference TRBV29-1 and TRBJ1-1, is SAVISQKPSRDICQRGTSLTIQCQVDSQVTMMFWYRQQPGQSLTLIATANQGSEATYESGFVIDKFPISRPNLTFSTLTVSNMSPEDSSIYLCSAQENTEAFFGQGTRLTVV.